This T cell receptor beta chain originates from a study of T and B cells in COVID-19 patients. Study details: Critical illness requiring mechanical ventilation or extracorporeal membrane oxygenation affected 12 of 20 active-infection patients. About 90% of the roughly 20 active-infection patients had comorbidities associated with unfavorable COVID-19 outcome. General study points: Symptomatic-phase blood samples from mildly ill patients and early samples from severe cases were scarce.

This clonotype is termed medium-sized (0.01 to 0.1%). Its antigen is not known. TRB was amplified from about 250-500 ng of blood genomic DNA. The CDR3 is made up of 15 amino acids. The germline gives CDR1 SQVTM, CDR2 ANQGSEA. V dropped 4 bases and J dropped 1 base, with 13 bases sitting between them. BIOMED2 TRB-A/B primer pools were used in multiplex TRB PCR. Using its own MiXCR run on the multiplex PCR reads, TCRdb lists one record per CDR3 protein. The sample includes some 16,000 distinct CDR3 sequences, 28% of them seen just once. This sequence was found in a human donor who had recovered from COVID-19. Specimen: blood. The chain is built from TRBV29-1 and TRBJ2-2, with D possibly matching TRBD1 (5 bases). The CDR3 region is CSVGRTRENTGELFF. CDR3 nucleotides: TGCAGCGTTGGTAGAACCAGGGAGAACACCGGGGAGCTGTTTTTT.